This T cell receptor beta chain was profiled in a study of blood T cell repertoires in COVID-19. About the research overall: The United States, Italy and Spain supplied acute and convalescent COVID-19 samples.

Original methodology: Counts of nucleated cells, estimated from reference gene primer amplification, were obtained. The protocol was immunoSEQ multiplex PCR, while the TCRdb copy is restricted to in-frame clones and leaves out a portion. From that table come the V and J calls and clone size; the DNA was used to work out D and trimming. The sample lists fewer than 250,000 clones; 88% were seen once. V lost 5 bases to trimming and J lost 2 bases; unmatched junction nucleotides: 11. The CDR3 extends over 17 amino acids. CDR1 and CDR2 (germline): LNHDA, SQIVND (reference sequence). The chain recombines TRBV19 with TRBJ2-2, with 7 bases fitting TRBD1. This clonotype was sampled from a man aged 35 to 55 with acute or convalescent COVID-19. The specimen sequenced was peripheral blood. CDR3: CASSPSLGQINTGELFF. The CDR3 DNA sequence: TGTGCCAGTAGTCCCTCCCTGGGACAGATCAACACCGGGGAGCTGTTTTTT.